Listed here are 20 T cell receptor beta chains from one sample, sequenced in a study of response to subunit inactivated influenza vaccine. A single record per CDR3 protein comes from TCRdb applying MiXCR to the RT-PCR reads. The sample lists fewer than 350,000 distinct CDR3 sequences, around a fifth seen once, with more than 8.5% in the top ten. This material consisted of PBMCs from blood, taken approximately 20 months after vaccination. These receptors were obtained from a man between 45 and 75 years old who received an inactivated influenza vaccine.

Ten or more counts support this clonotype. V usage is TRBV4-2 and J usage is TRBJ1-1, with 8 bases lining up with TRBD1. V dropped 3 bases and J dropped 4; count of bases not matched to a gene: 4. Germline V gene lookup returns CDR1 LGHNA and CDR2 YNFKEQ. The CDR3 runs to 14 residues. CDR3 coding DNA: TGTGCCAGCAGCCAGTCCGACAGGGGCACTGAAGCTTTCTTT. Translating it yields CASSQSDRGTEAFF.

In the case of this clonotype: A much larger clone is a single base away; this may be a read error. Here the CDR3 reads CAVDTEYF. The CDR3 bases are TGTGCCGTGGATACGGAGTATTTT. V is TRBV7-7 and J is TRBJ2-3; the D is unclear. There are 8 residues in the CDR3. Germline V gives CDR1 SSHAT, CDR2 FNYEAQ (reference sequence).

This clonotype showed up just a few times. The J gene is TRBJ2-1, the V gene TRBV20-1; TRBD1 matches at 12 bases. The ends lost 4 bases at V and 6 bases at J; junction bases unmatched: 4. This CDR3 has 14 amino acids. From germline, CDR1 is DFQATT and CDR2 SNEGSKA (reference sequence). The DNA for the CDR3 is TGCAGTGCTACTCGGGACAGGGGGCTCAATGAGCAGTTCTTC. Protein product: CSATRDRGLNEQFF.

CDR3 in amino acids: CASSLDGFNSYNSPLHF. The CDR3 nucleotides are TGTGCCAGCAGTCTCGACGGATTCAACTCCTATAATTCACCCCTCCACTTT. This sequence joins TRBV2 and TRBJ1-6; D remains ambiguous. This CDR3 is 17 amino acids long. Deletions cut 5 bases from V and 0 bases from J, with 14 bases between. The V gene's germline CDR1 is SNHLY and CDR2 FYNNEI.

Ten or more counts support this clonotype. The chain has TRBV7-8 and TRBJ2-3; D is undetermined. The germline CDR1 and CDR2 sequences are SGHVS and FQNEAQ. Between the trimmed V and J ends, which lost 3 bases and 0 bases, there was a span of 16 bases. The CDR3 runs to 17 residues. The CDR3 DNA sequence: TGTGCCAGCAGCTTGCCCAAAGTAGTTGTGAGCACAGATACGCAGTATTTT. Amino acids: CASSLPKVVVSTDTQYF.

The V call is TRBV10-3, the J call TRBJ1-3, with no clear D. Germline V CDR1 and CDR2: ENHRY, SYGVKD. V was shortened by 7 bases and J by 0 bases, with 13 bases between the two germline ends. The CDR3 is made up of 15 amino acids. This chain's CDR3 is CAIMSGGNSGNTIYF. The DNA for the CDR3 is TGTGCCATCATGTCAGGTGGGAACTCTGGAAACACCATATATTTT.

Ten or more counts support this clonotype. The V call is TRBV6-1, the J call TRBJ1-2; D is undetermined. Germline loops: CDR1 MNHNS, CDR2 SASEGT. With 6 bases removed from V and 12 bases from J, the gap between germline ends came to 23 bases. The CDR3 is 14 residues long. The CDR3 protein is CASRQRRPSRHNTF. CDR3 DNA sequence: TGTGCCAGCAGGCAAAGACGTCCGTCTCGGCACAACACCTTC.

On this clonotype: A read error may produce the germline difference seen at one junction end. The genes are TRBV2 and TRBJ2-7; TRBD2 aligns across 8 bases. The V gene's germline CDR1 is SNHLY and CDR2 FYNNEI. CDR3 length: 13 amino acids. CDR3 in DNA: TGTGTCAGCTTCGGGAGGGACCCTTACGAGCAGTACTTC. This gives the protein CVSFGRDPYEQYF.

This clonotype was picked up a small number of times. The rearrangement joins TRBV4-3 to TRBJ1-6; no reliable D call. The CDR3 length is 18 residues. Looked up from germline, CDR1 is LGHNA and CDR2 is YSLEER. V lost 0 bases, J lost 0 bases, and 12 bases lay in between. CDR3 in amino acids: CASSQDGPQSSYNSPLHF. The CDR3 region has the DNA TGCGCCAGCAGCCAAGATGGACCTCAAAGCTCCTATAATTCACCCCTCCACTTT.

The V gene is TRBV28, the J gene TRBJ1-1; TRBD1 aligns across 7 bases. CDR1 is MDHEN and CDR2 is SYDVKM in the germline V gene. The CDR3 is 13 amino acids. Trimming removed 11 bases from V and 0 bases from J; junction bases left unmatched: 6. The CDR3 region has the DNA TGTGCCGCGAACAGGGGAATGAACACTGAAGCTTTCTTT. Translating gives CAANRGMNTEAFF.

This clonotype was seen repeatedly, ten times or more. This chain connects TRBV10-3 to TRBJ1-1, with D perhaps matching TRBD1 (6 bases). The CDR3 loop spans 14 amino acids. V lost 3 bases to trimming and J lost 3 bases, with 11 bases between them. Per germline, CDR1 ENHRY and CDR2 SYGVKD. CDR3 coding DNA: TGTGCCATCAGTGATTATAACAGGGACACTGAAGCTTTCTTT. Encoded protein: CAISDYNRDTEAFF.

This rearrangement joins TRBV7-6 to TRBJ2-1, with TRBD2 matching 8 bases. V trimming: 2 bases; J trimming: 4 bases; junction bases outside the gene matches: 4. The CDR3 extends over 15 amino acids. CDR1 is SGHVS and CDR2 is FNYEAQ in the germline V gene. The CDR3: CASSLSGGKYNEQFF. CDR3 nucleotides: TGTGCCAGCAGCTTAAGCGGGGGCAAATACAATGAGCAGTTCTTC.

This rearrangement joins TRBV6-1 to TRBJ2-2; TRBD2 might be the D (6 bases). The length of the CDR3 is 15 residues. Per the germline V gene, CDR1 is MNHNS and CDR2 is SASEGT. V dropped 7 bases and J dropped 1 base, with 13 bases sitting between them. CDR3 DNA sequence: TGTGCCAGCATCGAGGGGCGGGGGAACACCGGGGAGCTGTTTTTT. Its protein product is CASIEGRGNTGELFF.

This rearrangement joins TRBV5-6 to TRBJ1-1; the match to TRBD1 covers 8 bases. The J segment lost 4 bases and the V segment lost 4 bases, leaving 9 bases of the junction unmatched. The CDR3 has 15 residues. Germline V gene sequence: CDR1 SGHDT, CDR2 YYEEEE. The CDR3 region is CASSGAGGMSTEAFF. The DNA for the CDR3 is TGTGCCAGCAGCGGCGCAGGGGGCATGTCCACTGAAGCTTTCTTT.

This clonotype was observed many times. The J gene is TRBJ1-1, the V gene TRBV5-6; 9 bases line up with TRBD1. The CDR3 loop spans 16 amino acids. Trimming removed 5 bases from V and 5 bases from J; junction bases left unmatched: 13. Germline CDR1 and CDR2: SGHDT and YYEEEE. CDR3 coding DNA: TGTGCCAGCAGTCGGGACAGGGATGGGGCGAGGACTGAAGCTTTCTTT. Its protein is CASSRDRDGARTEAFF.

The J gene is TRBJ1-5, the V gene TRBV20-1; the D is unclear. This CDR3 is 17 amino acids long. Germline loops: CDR1 DFQATT, CDR2 SNEGSKA (reference sequence). V lost 2 bases to trimming and J lost 0 bases, with 17 bases between them. The CDR3 DNA sequence: TGCAGTGCTAGACCACGGACCGGATCTCATAGCAATCAGCCCCAGCATTTT. Protein product: CSARPRTGSHSNQPQHF.

CDR3 in DNA: TGTGCCAGCAGTAGGACTAGCGGTAAAGATACGCAGTATTTT. This sequence encodes CASSRTSGKDTQYF. The J gene is TRBJ2-3, the V gene TRBV2; 10 bases are a match to TRBD2. This CDR3 comprises 14 residues. Germline lookup yields CDR1 SNHLY and CDR2 FYNNEI. V shed 5 bases, J shed 5 bases, and the junction held 4 bases outside the gene matches.

This clonotype was seen more than once but under ten times. V usage is TRBV28 and J usage is TRBJ1-5; D call uncertain. CDR3 length: 12 residues. Germline V CDR1 and CDR2: MDHEN, SYDVKM. V lost 5 bases and J 6 bases, leaving 8 bases between the germline ends. In nucleotides, the CDR3 is TGTGCCAGCAGTCCGGACTCTCAGCCCCAGCATTTT. Translating it yields CASSPDSQPQHF. The whole variable domain, filled in from reference TRBV28 and TRBJ1-5, reads DVKVTQSSRYLVKRTGEKVFLECVQDMDHENMFWYRQDPGLGLRLIYFSYDVKMKEKGDIPEGYSVSREKKERFSLILESASTNQTSMYLCASSPDSQPQHFGDGTRLSIL.

The table lists this clonotype with a few counts. One end of the junction does not line up with germline, which may come from a read error. The chain couples TRBV6-2 or TRBV6-3 to TRBJ2-1; TRBD2 matches 9 bases. CDR3 length equals 18 residues. Germline V gives CDR1 MNHEY, CDR2 SVGEGT. The DNA of the CDR3 is TGTGCCAGCAGCTACTCGTCTAGCGGGGACATGGTGGAGAATGAGCAGTTCTTC. This codes for CASSYSSSGDMVENEQFF.

The chain carries TRBV29-1 and TRBJ1-2; D not resolved. Germline V gives CDR1 SQVTM, CDR2 ANQGSEA. The CDR3 has 12 amino acids. Trimming stripped 4 bases from V and 2 bases from J, with 8 bases between. CDR3 loop: CSVGRINYGYTF. The CDR3 bases are TGCAGCGTTGGACGGATCAACTATGGCTACACCTTC.